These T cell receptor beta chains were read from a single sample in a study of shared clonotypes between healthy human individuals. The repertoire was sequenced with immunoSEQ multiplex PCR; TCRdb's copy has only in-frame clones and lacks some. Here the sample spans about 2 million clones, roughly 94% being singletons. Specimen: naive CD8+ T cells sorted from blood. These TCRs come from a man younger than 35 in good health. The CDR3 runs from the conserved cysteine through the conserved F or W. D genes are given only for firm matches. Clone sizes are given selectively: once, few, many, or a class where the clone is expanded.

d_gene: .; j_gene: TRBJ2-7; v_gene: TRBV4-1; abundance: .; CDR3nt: TGCGCCAGCAGCCTATGGACCAACCCCGACGAGCAGTACTTC; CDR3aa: CASSLWTNPDEQYF
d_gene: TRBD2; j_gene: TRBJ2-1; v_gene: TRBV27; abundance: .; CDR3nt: TGTGCCAGCAGTTTTCACGGGGCCGGGCTAGCGGGAGGGGGGTACAATGAGCAGTTCTTC; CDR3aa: CASSFHGAGLAGGGYNEQFF
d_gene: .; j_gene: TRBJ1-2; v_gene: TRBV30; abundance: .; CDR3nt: TGTGCCTCGGACAGTGTCTATGGCTACACCTTC; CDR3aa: CASDSVYGYTF
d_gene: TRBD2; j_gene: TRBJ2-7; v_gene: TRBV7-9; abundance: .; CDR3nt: TGTGCCAGCAGCTCAACCGAAGCGGGGTCGGTCTACGAGCAGTACTTC; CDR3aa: CASSSTEAGSVYEQYF
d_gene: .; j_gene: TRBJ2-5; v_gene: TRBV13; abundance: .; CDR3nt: TGTGCCAGCAGCTTAGACGGGTTTCAAGAGACCCAGTACTTC; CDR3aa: CASSLDGFQETQYF
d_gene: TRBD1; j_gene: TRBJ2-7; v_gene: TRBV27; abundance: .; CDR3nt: TGTGCCAGCCGCCCCGGAGGGACAGGGTTCCACGAGCAGTACTTC; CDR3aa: CASRPGGTGFHEQYF
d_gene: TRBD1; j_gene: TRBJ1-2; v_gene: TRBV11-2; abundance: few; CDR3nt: TGTGCCAGCAGCGCGACTGGGACAGATGGCTACACCTTC; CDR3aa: CASSATGTDGYTF
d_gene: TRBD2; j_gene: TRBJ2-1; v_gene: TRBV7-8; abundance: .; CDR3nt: TGTGCCAGCACCCCCTCACTAGCGGGGCCCCCCCTTACAAACGATGAGCAGTTCTTC; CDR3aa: CASTPSLAGPPLTNDEQFF
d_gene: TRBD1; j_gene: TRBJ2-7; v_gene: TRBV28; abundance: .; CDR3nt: TGTGCCAGCAGGCCGGGACAGGGGGCCTACGAGCAGTACTTC; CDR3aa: CASRPGQGAYEQYF
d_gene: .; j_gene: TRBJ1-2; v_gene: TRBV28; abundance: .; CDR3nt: TGTGCCAGCAGATCTATACGGTCCCGCCAAACTTACTATGGCTACACCTTC; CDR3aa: CASRSIRSRQTYYGYTF
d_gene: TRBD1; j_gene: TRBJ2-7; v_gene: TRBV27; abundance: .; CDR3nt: TGTGCCACCCAACCAGGGGGCAGGTACGAGCAGTACTTC; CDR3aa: CATQPGGRYEQYF
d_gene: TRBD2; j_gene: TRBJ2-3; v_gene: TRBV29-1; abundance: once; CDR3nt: TGCAGCGTTGAAGAAGGGGGACTAGCGGGAGGGCCGGAGGATACGCAGTATTTT; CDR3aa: CSVEEGGLAGGPEDTQYF
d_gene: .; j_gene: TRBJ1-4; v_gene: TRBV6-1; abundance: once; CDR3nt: TGTGCCAGCAGTGAAGGACAGGAAGGTGAAAAACTGTTTTTT; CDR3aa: CASSEGQEGEKLFF
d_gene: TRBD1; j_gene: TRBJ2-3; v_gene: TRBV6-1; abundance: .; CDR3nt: TGTGCCAGCAGTGAAATAGGGACAGGGGGCGGTACAGATACGCAGTATTTT; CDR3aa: CASSEIGTGGGTDTQYF
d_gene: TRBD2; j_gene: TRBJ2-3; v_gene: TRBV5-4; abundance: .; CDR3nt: TGTGCCATGATGGCAAGCGGGGAGTCCACAGATACGCAGTATTTT; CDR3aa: CAMMASGESTDTQYF
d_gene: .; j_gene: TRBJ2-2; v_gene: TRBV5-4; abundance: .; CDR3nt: TGTGCCAGCAGTTTCGGCTCCGGGGAGCTGTTTTTT; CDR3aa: CASSFGSGELFF
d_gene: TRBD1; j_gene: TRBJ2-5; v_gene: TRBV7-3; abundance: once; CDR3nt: TGTGCCAGCAGCCCCGGACAGGAAAAAACCAAAGAGACCCAGTACTTC; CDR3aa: CASSPGQEKTKETQYF
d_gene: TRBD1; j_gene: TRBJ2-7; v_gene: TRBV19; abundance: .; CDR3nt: TGTGCCAGTAATCCAGACAGGGATAATAACGAGCAGTACTTC; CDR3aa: CASNPDRDNNEQYF
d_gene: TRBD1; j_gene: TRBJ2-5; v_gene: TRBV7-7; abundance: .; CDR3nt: TGTGCTAGCAGCCCAACGACAGGGGGTGAGACCCAGTACTTC; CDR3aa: CASSPTTGGETQYF
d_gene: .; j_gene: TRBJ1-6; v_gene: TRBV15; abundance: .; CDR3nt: TGTGCCACCAGCAGGTCCCCGTACGTCGACTCACCCCTCCACTTT; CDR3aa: CATSRSPYVDSPLHF
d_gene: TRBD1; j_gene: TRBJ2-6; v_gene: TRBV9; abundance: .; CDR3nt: TGTGCCAGCAGCGCCCCCCTTGGACAGGCGTCGAAGGGAGTCGCCAACGTCCTGACTTTC; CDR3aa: CASSAPLGQASKGVANVLTF
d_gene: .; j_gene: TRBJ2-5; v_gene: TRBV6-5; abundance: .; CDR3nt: TGTGCCAGCAGTTATGGAAGCCCTGAGACCCAGTACTTC; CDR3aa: CASSYGSPETQYF
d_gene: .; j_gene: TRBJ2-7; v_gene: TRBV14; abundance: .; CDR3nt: TGTGCCAGCAGCCAAGGAGGGGTTGCCGAGCAGTACTTC; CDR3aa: CASSQGGVAEQYF
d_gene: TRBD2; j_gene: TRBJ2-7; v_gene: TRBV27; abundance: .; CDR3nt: TGTGCCAGCAGTTTCTCTAGCGGGAGCACCCACGAGCAGTACTTC; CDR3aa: CASSFSSGSTHEQYF
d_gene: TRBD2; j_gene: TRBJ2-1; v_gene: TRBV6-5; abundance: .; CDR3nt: TGTGCCAGCACCTCCGGGGGGAATGAGCAGTTCTTC; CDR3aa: CASTSGGNEQFF
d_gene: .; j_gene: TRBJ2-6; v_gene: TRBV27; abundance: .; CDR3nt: TGTGCCAGCAGTCCTCTGGAGAAGTCTGGGGCCAACGTCCTGACTTTC; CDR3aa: CASSPLEKSGANVLTF
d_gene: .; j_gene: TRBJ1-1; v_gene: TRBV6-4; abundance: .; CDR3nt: TGTGCCAGCAGTGAATCGGGGGGTCGCGCTGAAGCTTTCTTT; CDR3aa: CASSESGGRAEAFF
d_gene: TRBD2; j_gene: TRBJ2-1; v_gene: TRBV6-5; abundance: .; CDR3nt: TGTGCCAGCAGTTACTCGTATCCGGGGGGGCCTAATGAGCAGTTCTTC; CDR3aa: CASSYSYPGGPNEQFF
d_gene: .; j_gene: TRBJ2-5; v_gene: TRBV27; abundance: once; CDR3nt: TGTGCCAGCAGTTTTGGGGGCGCCCAGACCCAGTACTTC; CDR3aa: CASSFGGAQTQYF
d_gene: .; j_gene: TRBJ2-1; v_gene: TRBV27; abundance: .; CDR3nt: TGTGCCAGCAGTTTAGGCGCAGGGGCATACAATGAGCAGTTCTTC; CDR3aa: CASSLGAGAYNEQFF
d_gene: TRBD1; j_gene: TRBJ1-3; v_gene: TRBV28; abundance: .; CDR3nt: TGTGCCAGCAAGCCTAGGACAGGGGAGAACACCATATATTTT; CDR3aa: CASKPRTGENTIYF
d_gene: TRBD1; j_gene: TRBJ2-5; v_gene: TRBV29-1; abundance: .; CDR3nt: TGCAGCGTTGAAGATAAAAGGACAGGGAGTCTGGGACAAGAGACCCAGTACTTC; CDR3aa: CSVEDKRTGSLGQETQYF
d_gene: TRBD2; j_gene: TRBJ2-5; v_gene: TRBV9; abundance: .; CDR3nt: TGTGCCAGCAGCGTAGGGTGGACTAGCGGGGGAGAAGAGACCCAGTACTTC; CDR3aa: CASSVGWTSGGEETQYF
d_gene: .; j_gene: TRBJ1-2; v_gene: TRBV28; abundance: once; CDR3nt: TGTGCCAGCAGCCTCGGCGGCACATTAGTCCGAGGCTACACCTTC; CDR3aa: CASSLGGTLVRGYTF
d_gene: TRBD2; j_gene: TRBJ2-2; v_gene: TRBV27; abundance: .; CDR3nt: TGTGCCAGCAGTAAGGGACTAGGGGCCGCCGGGGAGCTGTTTTTT; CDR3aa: CASSKGLGAAGELFF
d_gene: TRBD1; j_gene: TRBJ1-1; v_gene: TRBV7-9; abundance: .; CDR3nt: TGTGCCAGCAGCTCCCAGGGGGTAAACACTGAAGCTTTCTTT; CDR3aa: CASSSQGVNTEAFF
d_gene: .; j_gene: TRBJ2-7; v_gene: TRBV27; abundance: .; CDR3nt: TGTGCCAGCAGTCACCTCCTCGGGGGTTTCTACGACGAGCAGTACTTC; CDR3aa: CASSHLLGGFYDEQYF
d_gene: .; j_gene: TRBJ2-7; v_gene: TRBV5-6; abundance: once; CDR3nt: TGTGCCAGCAGCTTGTCGGGCTACGAGCAGTACTTC; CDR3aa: CASSLSGYEQYF
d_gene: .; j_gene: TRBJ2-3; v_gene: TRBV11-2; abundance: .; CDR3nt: TGTGCCAGCAGCTTACAGAACACGGCGGATACGCAGTATTTT; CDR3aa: CASSLQNTADTQYF
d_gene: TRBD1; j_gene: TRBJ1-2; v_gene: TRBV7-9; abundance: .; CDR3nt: TGTGCCAGCAGCTTAGGAGGGGACAGGAAATATGGCTACACCTTC; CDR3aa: CASSLGGDRKYGYTF